The 25 T cell receptor beta chains presented below share a single source sample, sequenced in a study of T cell repertoires in cytomegalovirus infection. These receptors lack a known antigen. TCRdb used MiXCR to reprocess the reads, holding one entry per CDR3 protein. In the table there are more than 90,000 distinct CDR3 sequences, 10% of which are singletons. The sample comprised PBMCs, sequenced either directly or after in vitro stimulation (not recorded which). The source is a human donor in good health (CMV status not recorded). Some clones in this sample may be carry-over from other donors' samples.

This clonotype was observed many times. The chain joins TRBV6-2 or TRBV6-3 to TRBJ2-7; TRBD2 agrees at 9 bases. CDR1 MNHEY and CDR2 SVGEGT come from the germline V gene. The CDR3 consists of 13 residues. J was trimmed by 6 bases and V by 5 bases; bases with no gene match: 5. The CDR3 spells CASSRPGLAEQYV. The CDR3 nucleotides are TGTGCCAGCAGTCGCCCGGGACTAGCCGAGCAGTACGTC.

This clonotype was recorded many times. The rearrangement links TRBV4-2 to TRBJ1-3; the D is unclear. The CDR3 loop spans 16 amino acids. CDR1 and CDR2 from the germline V gene are LGHNA and YNFKEQ. Trimming pared 1 base from V and 0 bases from J, leaving 10 bases between. This CDR3 reads CASSQGSGSSGNTIYF. The DNA of the CDR3 is TGTGCCAGCAGCCAAGGGAGTGGGAGCTCTGGAAACACCATATATTTT.

The chain couples TRBV7-2 to TRBJ2-1; the D gene could be TRBD1 or TRBD2 (5 bases each). The germline V and J ends were trimmed by 5 bases and 0 bases, with 14 bases remaining between them. Germline lookup yields CDR1 SGHTA and CDR2 FQGNSA. The CDR3 is made up of 16 amino acids. The CDR3 DNA reads as TGTGCCAGCAGCACGAGGGACGGCTTCTCCTACAATGAGCAGTTCTTC. It codes for CASSTRDGFSYNEQFF.

This clonotype was observed a few times. The chain links TRBV7-2 to TRBJ2-5; possibly TRBD2 for D (6 bases). CDR1 and CDR2 from the germline V gene are SGHTA and FQGNSA. V shed 7 bases and J shed 4 bases, with 16 bases lying between them. This CDR3 region has 14 residues. DNA of the CDR3: TGTGCCAGCACCACAAGGAGGGAGGTAGAGACCCAGTACTTC. This gives the protein CASTTRREVETQYF.

This clonotype has a handful of counts. The CDR3 is CASSLALAGGEETQYF. CDR3 sequence (DNA): TGTGCCAGCAGCTTAGCACTAGCGGGAGGAGAGGAGACCCAGTACTTC. V gene TRBV7-6 combines with J gene TRBJ2-5; TRBD2 matches 12 bases. The germline gives CDR1 SGHVS, CDR2 FNYEAQ. With V trimmed by 0 bases and J by 5 bases, 4 bases remained unmatched. The CDR3 runs 16 residues.

This clonotype was detected many times. This rearrangement joins TRBV6-2 or TRBV6-3 to TRBJ1-4; D unresolved. Germline CDR1 and CDR2: MNHEY and SVGEGT. This CDR3 is 15 amino acids long. Trimming removed 6 bases from V and 0 bases from J, with 11 bases in between. DNA of the CDR3: TGTGCCAGCAGACCTCAGCGGACAACTAATGAAAAACTGTTTTTT. Translating it yields CASRPQRTTNEKLFF.

The chain couples TRBV29-1 to TRBJ1-5; D call uncertain. The germline V gene encodes CDR1 SQVTM and CDR2 ANQGSEA. This CDR3 region has 12 residues. The germline V and J ends were trimmed by 4 bases and 2 bases, with 6 bases remaining between them. CDR3 nucleotide sequence: TGCAGCGTTGGGGAAGGCAATCAGCCCCAGCATTTT. Its protein is CSVGEGNQPQHF.

The chain is built from TRBV9 and TRBJ2-1, with 11 bases that match TRBD2. The CDR3 has 16 amino acids. The trim removed 4 bases at V and 8 bases at J, leaving 11 bases unmatched. CDR1 is SGDLS and CDR2 is YYNGEE in the germline V gene. The CDR3 here is CASSPSTSGSPHEQFF. CDR3 DNA sequence: TGTGCCAGCAGCCCCAGCACTAGCGGGAGTCCCCATGAGCAGTTCTTC. Variable domain in full (rest from reference TRBV9 and TRBJ2-1): DSGVTQTPKHLITATGQRVTLRCSPRSGDLSVYWYQQSLDQGLQFLIQYYNGEERAKGNILERFSAQQFPDLHSELNLSSLELGDSALYFCASSPSTSGSPHEQFFGPGTRLTVL.

This clonotype was counted at least ten times. CDR3 coding DNA: TGTGCCAGCACCCCGGCCCCCCTACAGGGGGCCTATGGCTACACCTTC. It translates to CASTPAPLQGAYGYTF. V usage is TRBV28 and J usage is TRBJ1-2; TRBD1 aligns across 9 bases. J gave up 4 bases and V 7 bases, and 13 bases lay outside the gene matches. This CDR3 spans 16 amino acids. In germline, CDR1 is MDHEN, CDR2 SYDVKM.

The J gene is TRBJ2-3, the V gene TRBV4-1, with D possibly being TRBD2 (6 bases). This CDR3 is built from 12 residues. Per the germline V gene, CDR1 is MGHRA and CDR2 is YSYEKL. V lost 2 bases, J lost 10 bases, and 10 bases lay in between. The DNA of the CDR3 is TGCGCCAGCAGCCAACCAGCGGGTGCGCAGTATTTT. Protein sequence: CASSQPAGAQYF.

This clonotype was picked up a small number of times. The V and J genes are TRBV12-3 or TRBV12-4 and TRBJ1-1; unclear D gene. CDR3 length: 12 residues. The germline V and J ends were trimmed by 5 bases and 11 bases, with 15 bases remaining between them. CDR3 loop: CASSANLFEAFF. The CDR3 DNA sequence: TGTGCCAGCAGTGCCAATCTTTTTGAGGCTTTCTTT.

The sample holds one count of this clonotype. This chain joins TRBV19 and TRBJ1-2, with D unresolved. V was cut by 3 bases and J by 0 bases, with 2 bases left in between. The CDR3 contains 12 residues. Germline CDR1 LNHDA, CDR2 SQIVND (reference sequence). The chain's CDR3 is CASSIANYGYTF. CDR3 nucleotide sequence: TGTGCCAGTAGTATCGCTAACTATGGCTACACCTTC.

This chain links TRBV20-1 with TRBJ2-5; tentatively, D is TRBD1 or TRBD2 (5 bases each). CDR3 length equals 13 residues. The V gene's germline CDR1 is DFQATT and CDR2 SNEGSKA (reference sequence). V lost 5 bases, J lost 3 bases, and 13 bases lay in between. This chain's CDR3 is CSAFRGAEETQYF. The CDR3 DNA is TGCAGTGCTTTTCGAGGGGCGGAAGAGACCCAGTACTTC.

At least ten counts were recorded for this clonotype. The rearrangement links TRBV7-8 to TRBJ2-3; 9 nucleotides match TRBD1. V shed 5 bases, J shed 2 bases, and the junction held 17 bases outside the gene matches. The CDR3 has 19 residues. Germline V lookup: CDR1 SGHVS, CDR2 FQNEAQ. CDR3 sequence reads: CASSAEGQGILSSTDTQYF. In DNA form, the CDR3 reads TGTGCCAGCAGCGCGGAGGGACAGGGAATTTTATCATCCACAGATACGCAGTATTTT.

The chain recombines TRBV5-6 with TRBJ1-6, with unresolved D. V lost 4 bases, J lost 7 bases, and 6 bases lay in between. Germline assignment: CDR1 SGHDT and CDR2 YYEEEE. This CDR3 spans 12 amino acids. Here the CDR3 reads CASSPRNSPLHF. In DNA, the CDR3 is TGTGCCAGCAGCCCCCGAAATTCACCCCTCCACTTT. Full variable domain (remainder filled in from reference TRBV5-6 and TRBJ1-6): DAGVTQSPTHLIKTRGQQVTLRCSPKSGHDTVSWYQQALGQGPQFIFQYYEEEERQRGNFPDRFSGHQFPNYSSELNVNALLLGDSALYLCASSPRNSPLHFGNGTRLTVT.

The rearrangement uses TRBV20-1 and TRBJ2-3; 11 nucleotides align to TRBD2. V lost 6 bases, J lost 0 bases, and 8 bases stayed unmatched. CDR3 length: 16 amino acids. Germline V gene lookup returns CDR1 DFQATT and CDR2 SNEGSKA (reference sequence). DNA for the CDR3: TGCAGTGCCCCGAGGACTAGCGGGTCGAGCACAGATACGCAGTATTTT. As protein: CSAPRTSGSSTDTQYF.

The sample holds a few counts of this clonotype. The chain recombines TRBV19 with TRBJ2-1; D may be TRBD1 or TRBD2 (7 bases each). Germline V lookup: CDR1 LNHDA, CDR2 SQIVND (reference sequence). The CDR3 is 14 residues long. With 9 bases removed from V and 9 bases from J, the gap between germline ends came to 21 bases. The CDR3 coding sequence is TGTGCCAGCTCGACCCTAACAGGGGAGGGTGAGCAGTTCTTC. It codes for CASSTLTGEGEQFF.

This clonotype has more than one count but fewer than ten. V usage is TRBV7-8 and J usage is TRBJ1-1, with a tentative D call TRBD1 (5 bases). The CDR3 has 17 amino acids. Trimming removed 2 bases at V and 1 base at J, with 17 bases between. The V gene's germline CDR1 is SGHVS and CDR2 FQNEAQ. The CDR3 reads CASSLRRVLSQNTEAFF. Here the CDR3 DNA reads TGTGCCAGCAGCTTACGCAGGGTCCTTTCTCAGAACACTGAAGCTTTCTTT.

This clonotype has a count of ten or more. The chain couples TRBV20-1 to TRBJ1-1; perhaps TRBD1 as D (6 bases). Looked up from germline, CDR1 is DFQATT and CDR2 is SNEGSKA (reference sequence). Trimming removed 0 bases at V and 4 bases at J, with 9 bases between. The CDR3 is made up of 13 amino acids. CDR3 amino acids: CSAREAGVTEAFF. The CDR3 coding sequence is TGCAGTGCTAGAGAGGCAGGGGTCACTGAAGCTTTCTTT.

The CDR3 sequence: CSARVLAGGPPEQFF. The DNA of the CDR3 is TGCAGTGCTAGGGTACTAGCGGGAGGGCCTCCTGAGCAGTTCTTC. The J gene is TRBJ2-1, the V gene TRBV20-1, with 13 bases identical to TRBD2. The V gene's germline CDR1 is DFQATT and CDR2 SNEGSKA (reference sequence). The CDR3 runs 15 residues. The V segment lost 3 bases and the J segment 9 bases; nucleotides outside the gene matches: 8.

This clonotype was observed a few times. V gene TRBV7-9 combines with J gene TRBJ2-3; TRBD2 aligns across 9 bases. This CDR3 spans 15 amino acids. The V gene end was trimmed by 5 bases and the J gene end by 4 bases; junction bases not matched to a gene: 7. Germline V gene data show CDR1 as SEHNR and CDR2 as FQNEAQ (reference sequence). The CDR3 loop reads CASSPPGLAPDTQYF. The CDR3 nucleotides are TGTGCCAGCAGCCCGCCGGGACTAGCACCAGATACGCAGTATTTT. Together with reference TRBV7-9 and TRBJ2-3, the CDR3 gives the full variable domain: DTGVSQNPRHKITKRGQNVTFRCDPISEHNRLYWYRQTLGQGPEFLTYFQNEAQLEKSRLLSDRFSAERPKGSFSTLEIQRTEQGDSAMYLCASSPPGLAPDTQYFGPGTRLTVL.

This clonotype occurred many times. The chain links TRBV7-3 to TRBJ2-1, with D tentatively TRBD1 (5 bases). Trimming removed 4 bases from V and 5 bases from J, with 21 bases in between. Germline CDR1 SGHTA, CDR2 FQGTGA. The CDR3 loop spans 17 amino acids. CDR3 nucleotide sequence: TGTGCCAGCAGCTATAACACAGGTTCACTTGGCAACAATGAGCAGTTCTTC. This sequence encodes CASSYNTGSLGNNEQFF.

This clonotype came up a few times. The chain combines TRBV4-3 with TRBJ2-2, with D possibly being TRBD1 or TRBD2 (5 bases each). The V gene lost 0 bases and the J gene lost 2 bases, with 19 bases spanning the gap. Germline CDR1 reads LGHNA; CDR2 reads YSLEER. This CDR3 has 19 residues. CDR3 sequence: CASSQDLRSGPPNTGELFF. CDR3 bases: TGCGCCAGCAGCCAAGATCTACGGTCGGGGCCTCCTAACACCGGGGAGCTGTTTTTT.

As concerns this clonotype: This sequence may be a read error, since a much larger clone differs from it by one base. J is TRBJ2-1 and V is TRBV6-1; TRBD2 might be the D (5 bases). The CDR3 has 14 residues. Per germline, CDR1 MNHNS and CDR2 SASEGT. CDR3 protein: CASNLAGVLGEKFF. In nucleotides, the CDR3 is TGTGCCAGCAACCTAGCCGGGGTCTTGGGTGAGAAGTTCTTC.

This clonotype has at least ten counts. This chain uses TRBV12-3 or TRBV12-4 with TRBJ1-2; 7 nucleotides match TRBD1. Germline trimming cut 6 bases from V and 3 bases from J; bases unmatched to any gene: 10. This CDR3 has 15 amino acids. CDR3 in amino acids: CASRDQPTGDYGYTF. DNA of the CDR3: TGTGCCAGCAGAGACCAACCAACAGGGGACTATGGCTACACCTTC.